The clone carrying this TCR beta chain was detected ten times or more. The data were obtained in a study of T cells in Graves' hyperthyroidism and ophthalmopathy. Subjects aged 18 to 65 presented with newly diagnosed hyperthyroidism of less than 2 months' duration. Reasons for excluding patients were uncontrolled infection, other autoimmune disease, pregnancy or lactation. Amplification targeted TCR beta CDR3 regions from RNA transcripts. First-round RT-PCR targeting the TCR CDR3 was performed with the HTBI primer set. TCRdb re-called the multiplex PCR reads with MiXCR, one entry per CDR3 protein. The profile shows about 380,000 distinct CDR3 sequences, over 11% of them singletons. The CDR3 extends over 14 amino acids. The germline V gene encodes CDR1 KGHSH and CDR2 LQKENI. The V gene lost 6 bases and the J gene lost 2 bases, with 13 bases spanning the gap.

The chain recombines TRBV18 with TRBJ1-2; D remains unclear. This clonotype originated in a woman in her fifties or sixties with Graves' hyperthyroidism. Sample: blood. CDR3 nucleotide sequence: TGTGCCAGCTCGCCCACGGAGGGAAACTATGGCTACACCTTC. It codes for CASSPTEGNYGYTF.